This TCR beta chain derives from a study of blood T cell repertoires in COVID-19. Across the study: PBMCs, B-cell-depleted T cells, or T cells provided the cDNA or gDNA that made up the material.

Libraries were prepared by immunoSEQ multiplex PCR; TCRdb keeps only in-frame clonotypes and omits some of them. The repertoire holds 250,000 to 350,000 clones, with 75% to 90% as singletons. The CDR3 loop spans 15 amino acids. V lost 6 bases to trimming and J lost 2 bases; unmatched junction nucleotides: 6. The germline V gene has CDR1 ENHRY and CDR2 SYGVKD. The source is a woman between 25 and 40 years old who had recovered from COVID-19. The V gene is TRBV10-3, the J gene TRBJ2-2, with 7 bases fitting TRBD1. Specimen: PBMCs or T cells enriched from blood (not recorded which). The CDR3 spells CAIRTTGTNTGELFF. In DNA form, the CDR3 reads TGTGCCATCAGAACGACAGGGACCAACACCGGGGAGCTGTTTTTT.